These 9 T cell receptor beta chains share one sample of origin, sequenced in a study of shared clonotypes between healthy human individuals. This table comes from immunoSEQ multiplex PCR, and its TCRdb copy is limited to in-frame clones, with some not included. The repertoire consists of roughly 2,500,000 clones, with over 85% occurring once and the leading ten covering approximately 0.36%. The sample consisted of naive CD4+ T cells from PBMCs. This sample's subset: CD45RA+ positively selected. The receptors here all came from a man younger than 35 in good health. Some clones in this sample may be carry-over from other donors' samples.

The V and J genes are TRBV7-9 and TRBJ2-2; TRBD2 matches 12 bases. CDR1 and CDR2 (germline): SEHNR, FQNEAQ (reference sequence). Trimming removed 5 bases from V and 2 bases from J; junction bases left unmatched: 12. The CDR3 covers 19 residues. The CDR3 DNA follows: TGTGCCAGCAGCCCCGGGACTAGCGGGTTTTTACCTAACACCGGGGAGCTGTTTTTT. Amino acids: CASSPGTSGFLPNTGELFF.

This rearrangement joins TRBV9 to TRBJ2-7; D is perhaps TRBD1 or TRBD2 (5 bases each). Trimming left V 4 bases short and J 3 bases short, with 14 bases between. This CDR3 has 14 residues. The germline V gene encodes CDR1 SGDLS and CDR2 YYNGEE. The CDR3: CASSPGTAGYEQYF. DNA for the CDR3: TGTGCCAGCAGCCCAGGGACGGCTGGCTACGAGCAGTACTTC.

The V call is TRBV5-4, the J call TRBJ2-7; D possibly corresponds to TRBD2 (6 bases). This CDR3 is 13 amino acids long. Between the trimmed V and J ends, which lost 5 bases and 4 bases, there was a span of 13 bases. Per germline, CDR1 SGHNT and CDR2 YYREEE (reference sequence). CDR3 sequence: CASSQTSRYEQYF. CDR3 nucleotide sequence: TGTGCCAGCAGTCAGACTAGTCGTTACGAGCAGTACTTC.

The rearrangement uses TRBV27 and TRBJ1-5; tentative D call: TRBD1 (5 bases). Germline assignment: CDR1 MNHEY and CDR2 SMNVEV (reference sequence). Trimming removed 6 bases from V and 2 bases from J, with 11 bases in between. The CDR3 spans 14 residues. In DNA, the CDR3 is TGTGCCAGCAGCCTGCAGGGAGGCAATCAGCCCCAGCATTTT. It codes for CASSLQGGNQPQHF.

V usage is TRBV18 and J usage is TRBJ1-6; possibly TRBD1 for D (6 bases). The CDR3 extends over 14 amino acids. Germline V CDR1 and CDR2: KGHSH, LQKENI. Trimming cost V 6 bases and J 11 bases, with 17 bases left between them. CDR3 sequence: CASSPTGGGAPLHF. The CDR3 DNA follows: TGTGCCAGCTCTCCGACAGGAGGTGGGGCACCCCTCCACTTT.

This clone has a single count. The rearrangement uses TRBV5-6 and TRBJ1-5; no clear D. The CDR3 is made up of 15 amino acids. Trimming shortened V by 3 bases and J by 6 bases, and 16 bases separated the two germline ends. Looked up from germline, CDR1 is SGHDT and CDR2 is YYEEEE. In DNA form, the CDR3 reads TGTGCCAGCAGCTGGTGGCAGGCGGCGTCTCAGCCCCAGCATTTT. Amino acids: CASSWWQAASQPQHF.

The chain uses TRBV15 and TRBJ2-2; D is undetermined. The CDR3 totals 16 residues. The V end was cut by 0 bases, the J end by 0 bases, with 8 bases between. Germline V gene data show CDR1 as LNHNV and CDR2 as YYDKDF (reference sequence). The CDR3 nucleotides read TGTGCCACCAGCAGAGATATGGGGACGAACACCGGGGAGCTGTTTTTT. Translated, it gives CATSRDMGTNTGELFF.

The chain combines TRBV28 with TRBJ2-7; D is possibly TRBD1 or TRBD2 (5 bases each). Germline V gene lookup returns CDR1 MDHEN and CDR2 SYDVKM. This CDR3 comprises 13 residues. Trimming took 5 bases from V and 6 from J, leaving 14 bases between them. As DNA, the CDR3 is TGTGCCAGCAGTACCCTCGGGGCGCTCGAGCAGTACTTC. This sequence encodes CASSTLGALEQYF.

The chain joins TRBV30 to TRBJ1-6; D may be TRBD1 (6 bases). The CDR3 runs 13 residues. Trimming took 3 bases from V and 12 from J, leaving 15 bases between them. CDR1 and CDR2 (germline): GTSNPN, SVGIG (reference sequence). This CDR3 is CAWRTGTLGPLHF. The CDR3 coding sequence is TGTGCCTGGAGAACAGGGACTTTAGGACCCCTCCACTTT.